The rows below give T cell receptor beta chains drawn from one sample of a study of T cells after somatic rescue of genetic block. Here immunoSEQ multiplex PCR was the method, and the copy in TCRdb shows in-frame clones only, minus some. The sample shows tens of thousands of clones, just under 90% of them seen only once. Sequencing was done on a sample of peripheral blood mononuclear cells (PBMCs). The receptors originated from a woman between 18 and 29 years old. Each CDR3 is given with its conserved first and last residue. D genes are given only for firm matches. Only some rows state a clone size, as once, few, many or a class for expanded clones.

>TRBV2|-|TRBJ2-1|-
TGTGCCAGCAGTGAAGCGCTTCCGGGACACGAGCAGTTCTTC
CASSEALPGHEQFF
>TRBV10-3|-|TRBJ2-1|TRBD2
TGTGCCATCAGTGATCGAGCGGGAGGCTTGGATGAGCAGTTCTTC
CAISDRAGGLDEQFF
>TRBV28|-|TRBJ2-1|-
TGTGCCAGCACCCCATTCGGGGGCTTGGGGGCATTTCGTGAGCAGTTCTTC
CASTPFGGLGAFREQFF
>TRBV19|-|TRBJ1-5|-
TGTGCCAGTAGTAGAGCCCTCATCAGCAATCAGCCCCAGCATTTT
CASSRALISNQPQHF
>TRBV10-2|-|TRBJ2-3|TRBD2
TGCGCCAGCAGTGACGGGGGGTACCGAGACCCAGATACGCAGTATTTT
CASSDGGYRDPDTQYF
>TRBV27|few|TRBJ1-2|-
TGTGCCAGCAGTTGGGGGAGACAGGCGGATGGGGGCTACACCTTC
CASSWGRQADGGYTF
>TRBV27|-|TRBJ1-1|TRBD1
TGTGCCAGCCGCCCCCTGACGCAGGGGGGGAACACTGAAGCTTTCTTT
CASRPLTQGGNTEAFF
>TRBV7-9|-|TRBJ1-1|-
TGTGCCAGCAGTTGGACAGAAGATTCGAACACTGAAGCTTTCTTT
CASSWTEDSNTEAFF
>TRBV7-3|-|TRBJ2-2|TRBD1
TGTGCCAGCAGCGCACCCACAGGGGGGATAAGATTGGGGGAGCTGTTTTTT
CASSAPTGGIRLGELFF
>TRBV5-1|once|TRBJ2-5|TRBD1
TGCGCCAGCAGCCCCCGGACAGGCCCGCAAGAGACCCAGTACTTC
CASSPRTGPQETQYF
>TRBV7-8|-|TRBJ1-2|-
TGTGCCAGCAGCGTCGGACGGGACTATGGCTACACCTTC
CASSVGRDYGYTF
>TRBV10-2|-|TRBJ1-1|TRBD1
TGCGCCAGCATCTCAGGGGGCTTGACTGAAGCTTTCTTT
CASISGGLTEAFF
>TRBV7-2|-|TRBJ2-1|TRBD1
TGTGCCAGCCCTCGGGACAGGGGGACCTACAATGAGCAGTTCTTC
CASPRDRGTYNEQFF
>TRBV7-9|-|TRBJ2-3|-
TGTGCCAGCAGCCTCTCTGATACGCAGTATTTT
CASSLSDTQYF
>TRBV5-8|once|TRBJ2-5|-
TGTGCCAGCAGCTTGGGGGGGACGAGAGGAGAGACCCAGTACTTC
CASSLGGTRGETQYF
>TRBV11-3|-|TRBJ1-1|-
TGTGCCAGCAGCTCGTGGGCTAACACTGAAGCTTTCTTT
CASSSWANTEAFF
>TRBV7-3|-|TRBJ2-2|-
TGTGCCAGCAGCTTGAGTGGAACCGGGGAGCTGTTTTTT
CASSLSGTGELFF
>TRBV30|once|TRBJ2-4|TRBD2
TGTGCCTGGAGGGGACGGGGGGGTCTTAAAAACATTCAGTACTTC
CAWRGRGGLKNIQYF
>TRBV27|-|TRBJ2-5|-
TGTGCCAGCAGTCCCCGTCGGGGGCGAGAGACCCAGTACTTC
CASSPRRGRETQYF
>TRBV28|once|TRBJ1-2|TRBD1
TGTGCCAGCAGCCGCCCTGGGACAGTAAGTGGCTACACCTTC
CASSRPGTVSGYTF
>TRBV10-3|-|TRBJ1-1|-
TGTGCCATCAGTACCCATGCAGGCGGGGGCACTGAAGCTTTCTTT
CAISTHAGGGTEAFF
>TRBV29-1|-|TRBJ1-2|TRBD1
TGCAGCGCTGGACAGGTCCGGGGTGGCTACACCTTC
CSAGQVRGGYTF
>TRBV4-3|-|TRBJ1-2|-
TGCGCCAGCAGCCAAGAGGGCAGGGGAGTTTTTTCCGGCTACACCTTC
CASSQEGRGVFSGYTF
>TRBV27|-|TRBJ2-7|TRBD2
TGTGCCAGCAGTCCGCCAACCCGACTAGCGGGAGCCCTCGAGCAGTACTTC
CASSPPTRLAGALEQYF
>TRBV14|-|TRBJ1-4|-
TGTGCCAGCAGCCAAGATAAGGGTTCTGGGGAAAAACTGTTTTTT
CASSQDKGSGEKLFF
>TRBV5-4|-|TRBJ2-3|TRBD2
TGTGCCAGCAGCCGAACCGGACTAGCGGGAGGGCAAGGACTCGATACGCAGTATTTT
CASSRTGLAGGQGLDTQYF
>TRBV7-3|-|TRBJ2-2|TRBD2
TGTGCCAGCAGCCCTAGCGGCCCGAACACCGGGGAGCTGTTTTTT
CASSPSGPNTGELFF
>TRBV7-2|-|TRBJ2-2|-
TGTGCCAGCAGCCCGGGACTCAACACCGGGGAGCTGTTTTTT
CASSPGLNTGELFF
>TRBV10-3|-|TRBJ2-5|TRBD2
TGTGCCATCAGTGAGTGGTCTAGCGGGTCCGAGACCCAGTACTTC
CAISEWSSGSETQYF
>TRBV27|-|TRBJ2-1|-
TGTGCCAGCAGTTTATCTAGGAATAGTTGGGTGTCAGATGAGCAGTTCTTC
CASSLSRNSWVSDEQFF
>TRBV6-5|once|TRBJ2-7|-
TGTGCCAGCGGCCGGGGAGGCGAGCAGTACTTC
CASGRGGEQYF
>TRBV5-4|-|TRBJ1-1|-
TGTGCCAGCAGCCGACTAACCGGGGGCGGGAACACTGAAGCTTTCTTT
CASSRLTGGGNTEAFF
>TRBV20-1|-|TRBJ1-2|-
TGCAGTGCTAGGGCGGGCGGGGGCTACACCTTC
CSARAGGGYTF
>TRBV18|-|TRBJ2-5|-
TGTGCCAGCTCACCTTTGGGTGGTGGAGAGACCCAGTACTTC
CASSPLGGGETQYF
>TRBV28|-|TRBJ1-1|TRBD1
TGTGCCAGTAATTTGGGGGACAGGGTGAAGGCTGAAGCTTTCTTT
CASNLGDRVKAEAFF
>TRBV6-4|-|TRBJ2-1|-
TGTGCCAGCCGGACGGGAGCCCACTCCTACAATGAGCAGTTCTTC
CASRTGAHSYNEQFF
>TRBV15|-|TRBJ2-7|TRBD1
TGTGCCACCAGCAGAGATAGGGGGCTCTACGAGCAGTACTTC
CATSRDRGLYEQYF
>TRBV28|-|TRBJ1-2|-
TGTGCCAGCAGTTTCTTGGGCTTGTATGGCTACACCTTC
CASSFLGLYGYTF
>TRBV11-3|-|TRBJ2-1|TRBD2
TGTGCCAGCAGCTCCCCACTGGAGCGGGAGAGCTCCTACAATGAGCAGTTCTTC
CASSSPLERESSYNEQFF
>TRBV7-8|-|TRBJ2-1|TRBD2
TGTGCCAGCAGCTTAGTCCCGGGACTAGCGGGAGTAAATGAGCAGTTCTTC
CASSLVPGLAGVNEQFF
>TRBV28|-|TRBJ2-7|-
TGTGCCAGCAGAAGGACGGGGAGCTCCTACGAGCAGTACTTC
CASRRTGSSYEQYF
>TRBV5-1|-|TRBJ2-5|TRBD2
TGCGCCAGCACCTGGCAACGGCGGGAGTACCAAGAGACCCAGTACTTC
CASTWQRREYQETQYF
>TRBV13|-|TRBJ2-1|-
TGTGCCAGCAGCTTAGGACTAGCCAATGAGCAGTTCTTC
CASSLGLANEQFF
>TRBV15|-|TRBJ2-3|-
TGTGCCACCAGCGGGGGCCAGGGGGAGGTAGATACGCAGTATTTT
CATSGGQGEVDTQYF
>TRBV6-4|-|TRBJ2-2|-
TGTGCCAGCAGTGAGGGGGGAGTGGAAACCGGGGAGCTGTTTTTT
CASSEGGVETGELFF
>TRBV5-4|-|TRBJ2-7|TRBD2
TGTGCCAGCAGATCGGGACTAGCGGCCTACGAGCAGTACTTC
CASRSGLAAYEQYF
>TRBV2|-|TRBJ2-3|TRBD1
TGTGCCAGCACTAGGGACAGGGGGATCTCCACAGATACGCAGTATTTT
CASTRDRGISTDTQYF
>TRBV7-2|-|TRBJ2-5|-
TGTGCCAGCAGCCCCCCCTCGGGGGTTGGACAGACCCAGTACTTC
CASSPPSGVGQTQYF
>TRBV7-8|few|TRBJ2-7|-
TGTGCCAGCCAGCAAAGCCTCTACGAGCAGTACTTC
CASQQSLYEQYF
>TRBV9|-|TRBJ2-3|TRBD1
TGTGCCAGCAGCCTATCAGGGGGTAGCGACCTCACAGATACGCAGTATTTT
CASSLSGGSDLTDTQYF
>TRBV9|-|TRBJ2-1|-
TGTGCCAGCAGCGTAGGAGGGTTTGGCGATGAGCAGTTCTTC
CASSVGGFGDEQFF
>TRBV11-3|-|TRBJ2-1|-
TGTGCCAGCCGCTCCAGCGCTGACAATGAGCAGTTCTTC
CASRSSADNEQFF
>TRBV5-1|-|TRBJ2-1|-
TGCGCCAGCAGCTTGTGGCAGGGCCGTAACTACAATGAGCAGTTCTTC
CASSLWQGRNYNEQFF
>TRBV11-2|once|TRBJ2-7|-
TGTGCCAGCAGCTTAGGAGGTCCCTTATGGGAGCAGTACTTC
CASSLGGPLWEQYF
>TRBV7-2|-|TRBJ2-3|TRBD1
TGTGCCAGCAGCCCTGACAGGGAAGGTAGGAAGTATTTT
CASSPDREGRKYF
>TRBV25-1|-|TRBJ2-5|-
TGTGCCAGCAGTCCAGAAGAGACCCAGTACTTC
CASSPEETQYF
>TRBV5-5|-|TRBJ2-1|-
TGTGCCAGCAGCTTGAAGGGTTACAATGAGCAGTTCTTC
CASSLKGYNEQFF
>TRBV18|-|TRBJ2-3|-
TGTGCCAGCTCACCTCTGGCGGGTAGCACAGATACGCAGTATTTT
CASSPLAGSTDTQYF
>TRBV2|-|TRBJ2-2|-
TGTGCCAGCCTCTTTGGAACCGGGGAGCTGTTTTTT
CASLFGTGELFF